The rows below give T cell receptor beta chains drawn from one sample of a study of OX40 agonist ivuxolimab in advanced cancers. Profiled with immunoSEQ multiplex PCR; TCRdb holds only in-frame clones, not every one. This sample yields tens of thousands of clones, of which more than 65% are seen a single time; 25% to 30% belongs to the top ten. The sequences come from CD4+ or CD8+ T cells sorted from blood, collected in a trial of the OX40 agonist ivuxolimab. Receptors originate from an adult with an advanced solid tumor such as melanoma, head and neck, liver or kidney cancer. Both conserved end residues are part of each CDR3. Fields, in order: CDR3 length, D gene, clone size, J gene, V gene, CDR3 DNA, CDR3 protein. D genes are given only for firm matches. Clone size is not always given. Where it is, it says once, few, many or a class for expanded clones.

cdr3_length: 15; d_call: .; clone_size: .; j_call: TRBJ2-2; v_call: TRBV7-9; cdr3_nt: TGTGCCAGCGGCCCCATAGGCGAGGGCACCGGGGAGCTGTTTTTT; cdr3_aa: CASGPIGEGTGELFF
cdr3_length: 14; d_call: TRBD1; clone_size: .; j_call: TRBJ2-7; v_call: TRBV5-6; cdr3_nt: TGTGCCAGCAGCGCGGGGACAGGGCCCTACGAGCAGTACTTC; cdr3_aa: CASSAGTGPYEQYF
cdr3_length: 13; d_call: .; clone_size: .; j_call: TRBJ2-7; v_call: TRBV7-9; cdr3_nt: TGTGCCAGCAGTCTAGTTTCGCGGTACGAGCAGTACTTC; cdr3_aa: CASSLVSRYEQYF
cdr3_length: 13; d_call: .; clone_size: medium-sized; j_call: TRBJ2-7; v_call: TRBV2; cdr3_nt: TGTGCCACCCACCGGGGGATTTCGTACGAGCAGTACTTC; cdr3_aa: CATHRGISYEQYF
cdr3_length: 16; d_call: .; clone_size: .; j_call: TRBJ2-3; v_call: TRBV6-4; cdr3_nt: TGTGCCAGCAGTGACTCAGCCGAACTTAGCACAGATACGCAGTATTTT; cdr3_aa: CASSDSAELSTDTQYF
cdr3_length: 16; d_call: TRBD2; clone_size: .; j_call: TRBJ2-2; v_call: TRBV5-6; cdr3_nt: TGTGCCAGCAGCTCACCCCAGCGGGAGCTGGGCGGGGAGCTGTTTTTT; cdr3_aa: CASSSPQRELGGELFF
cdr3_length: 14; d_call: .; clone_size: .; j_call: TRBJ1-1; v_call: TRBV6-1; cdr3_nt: TGTGCCAGCAGTCTTGGGGAACACGCACTAGAAGCTTTCTTT; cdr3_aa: CASSLGEHALEAFF
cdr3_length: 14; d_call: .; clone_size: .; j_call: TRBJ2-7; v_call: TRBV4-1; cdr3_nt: TGCGCCAGCAGCCATCCTGGTGTGGCCTACGAGCAGTACTTC; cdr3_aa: CASSHPGVAYEQYF
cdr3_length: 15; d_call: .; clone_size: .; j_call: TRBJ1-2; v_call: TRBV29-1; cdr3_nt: TGCAGCGCCAACTCGTTGGACAACCGATGGGATGGCTACACCTTC; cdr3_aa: CSANSLDNRWDGYTF
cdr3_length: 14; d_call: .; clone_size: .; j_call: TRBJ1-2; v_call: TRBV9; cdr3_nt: TGTGCCAGCAGCGAGCCCGGGACCTCCCACGGCTACACCTTC; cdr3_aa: CASSEPGTSHGYTF
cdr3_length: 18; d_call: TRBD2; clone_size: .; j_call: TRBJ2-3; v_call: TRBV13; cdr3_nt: TGTGCCAGCAGCTCCTCTAGCGGGAGGATCGTGGGCACAGATACGCAGTATTTT; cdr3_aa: CASSSSSGRIVGTDTQYF
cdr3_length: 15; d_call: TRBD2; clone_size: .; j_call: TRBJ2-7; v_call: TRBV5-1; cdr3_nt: TGCGCCAGCAGCCCACGCAAGCGGGAGCTTATAGGGCAGTACTTC; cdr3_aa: CASSPRKRELIGQYF
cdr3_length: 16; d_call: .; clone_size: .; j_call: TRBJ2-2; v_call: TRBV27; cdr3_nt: TGTGCCAGCAGTTTATGGGGTAGCGGAGCCACCGGGGAGCTGTTTTTT; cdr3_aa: CASSLWGSGATGELFF
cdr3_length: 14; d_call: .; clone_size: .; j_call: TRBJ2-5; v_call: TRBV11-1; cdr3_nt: TGTGCCAGCAGCAGGACTCTTGATCAAGAGACCCAGTACTTC; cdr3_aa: CASSRTLDQETQYF
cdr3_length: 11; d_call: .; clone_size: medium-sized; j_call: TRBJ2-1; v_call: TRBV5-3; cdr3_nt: TGTGCCAGAAGCTCTAACGATGAGCAGTTCTTC; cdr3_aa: CARSSNDEQFF
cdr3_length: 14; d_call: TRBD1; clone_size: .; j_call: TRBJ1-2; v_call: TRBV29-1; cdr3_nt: TGCAGCGTCGACCCGGGACAGTATAACTATGGCTACACCTTC; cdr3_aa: CSVDPGQYNYGYTF
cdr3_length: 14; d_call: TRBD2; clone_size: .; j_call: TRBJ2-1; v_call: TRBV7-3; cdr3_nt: TGTGCCAGCAGCTTACTAGCGGGGGACAATGAGCAGTTCTTC; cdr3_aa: CASSLLAGDNEQFF
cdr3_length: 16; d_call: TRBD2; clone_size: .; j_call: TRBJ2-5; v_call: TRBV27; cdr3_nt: TGTGCCAGCAGTTCCACACTTAGCGGGAGTAAAGAGACCCAGTACTTC; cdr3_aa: CASSSTLSGSKETQYF
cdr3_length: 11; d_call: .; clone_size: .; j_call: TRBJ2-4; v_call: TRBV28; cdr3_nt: TGTGCCAGCACCGACAGGTACATTCAGTACTTC; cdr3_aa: CASTDRYIQYF
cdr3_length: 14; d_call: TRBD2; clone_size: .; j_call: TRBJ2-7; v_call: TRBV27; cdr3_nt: TGTGCCAGCAGAACCGGGACTAGACCATACGAGCAGTACTTC; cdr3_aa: CASRTGTRPYEQYF
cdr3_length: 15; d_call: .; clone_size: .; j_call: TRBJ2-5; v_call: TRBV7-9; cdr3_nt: TGTGCCAGCAGCTTCGTAGCTCCCCCCCAGGAGACCCAGTACTTC; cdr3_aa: CASSFVAPPQETQYF
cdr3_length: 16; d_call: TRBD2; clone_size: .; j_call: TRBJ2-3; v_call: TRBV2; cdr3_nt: TGTGCCAGCAGTGACGGACTAGCGGGGGCCACAGATACGCAGTATTTT; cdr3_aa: CASSDGLAGATDTQYF
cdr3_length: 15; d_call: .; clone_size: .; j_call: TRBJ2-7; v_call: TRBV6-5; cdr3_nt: TGTGCCAGCAGTGCGACCCCGGGGGACTCCTACGAGCAGTACTTC; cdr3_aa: CASSATPGDSYEQYF
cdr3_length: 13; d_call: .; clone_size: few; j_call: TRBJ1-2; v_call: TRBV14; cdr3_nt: TGTGCCAGCAGCCAAGATTCAGCCGGAGGCTACACCTTC; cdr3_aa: CASSQDSAGGYTF
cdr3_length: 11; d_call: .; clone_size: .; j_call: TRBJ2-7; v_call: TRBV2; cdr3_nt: TGTGCCAGCAGTGTTCCCTACGAGCAGTACTTC; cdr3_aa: CASSVPYEQYF
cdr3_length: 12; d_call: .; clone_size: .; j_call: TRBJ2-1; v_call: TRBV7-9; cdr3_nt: TGTGCCAGCAGCTTAGCTAGCGAGCAGCAGTTCTTC; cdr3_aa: CASSLASEQQFF
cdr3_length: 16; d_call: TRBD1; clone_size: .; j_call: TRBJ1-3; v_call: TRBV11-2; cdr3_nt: TGTGCCAGCAGCCTCCGACAGGGGGTCTCTGGAAACACCATATATTTT; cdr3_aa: CASSLRQGVSGNTIYF
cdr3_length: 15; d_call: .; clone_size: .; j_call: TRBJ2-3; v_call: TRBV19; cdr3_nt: TGTGCCAGTAGTAGCGTTCTATCTAGCACAGATACGCAGTATTTT; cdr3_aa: CASSSVLSSTDTQYF
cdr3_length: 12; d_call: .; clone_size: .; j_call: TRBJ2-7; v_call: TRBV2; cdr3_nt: TGTGCCCTCAAGGGACACCTCTACGAGCAGTACTTC; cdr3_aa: CALKGHLYEQYF
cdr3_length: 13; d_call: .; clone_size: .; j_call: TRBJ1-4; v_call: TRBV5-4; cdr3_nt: TGTGCCAGCACTGACCCAACTAATGAAAAACTGTTTTTT; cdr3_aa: CASTDPTNEKLFF
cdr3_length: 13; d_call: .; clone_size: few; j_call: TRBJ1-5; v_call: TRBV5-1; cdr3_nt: TGCGCCAGCAGCTTAAGGGGGAATCAGCCCCAGCATTTT; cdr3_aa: CASSLRGNQPQHF
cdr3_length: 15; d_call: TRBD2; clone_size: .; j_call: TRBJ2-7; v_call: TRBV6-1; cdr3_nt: TGTGCCAGCAGTCCCGGGGGGTCACTGTTTAACGAGCAGTACTTC; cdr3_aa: CASSPGGSLFNEQYF
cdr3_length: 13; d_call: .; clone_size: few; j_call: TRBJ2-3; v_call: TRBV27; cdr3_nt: TGTGCCAGCAGTTTCCTGGGCACAGATACGCAGTATTTT; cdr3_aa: CASSFLGTDTQYF
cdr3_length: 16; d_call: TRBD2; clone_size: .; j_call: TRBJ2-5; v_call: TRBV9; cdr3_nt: TGTGCCAGCAGCGTGGGACTAGCGGGGAGAGAAGAGACCCAGTACTTC; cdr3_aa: CASSVGLAGREETQYF
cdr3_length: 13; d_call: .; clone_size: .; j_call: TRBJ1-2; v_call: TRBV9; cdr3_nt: TGTGCCAGCAGCCACGGTGGGGACTATGGCTACACCTTC; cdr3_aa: CASSHGGDYGYTF
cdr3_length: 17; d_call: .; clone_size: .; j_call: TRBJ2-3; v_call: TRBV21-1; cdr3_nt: .; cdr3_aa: CASSKILVAGGADTQYF
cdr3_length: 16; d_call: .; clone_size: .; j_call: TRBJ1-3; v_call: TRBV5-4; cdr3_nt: TGTGCCAGCAGCTTACACGGATTCCTCTCTGGAAACACCATATATTTT; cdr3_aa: CASSLHGFLSGNTIYF
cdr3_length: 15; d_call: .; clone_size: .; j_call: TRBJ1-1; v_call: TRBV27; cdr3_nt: TGTGCCAGCAGCCTAAGGAGGGGGGGAGACACTGAAGCTTTCTTT; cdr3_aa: CASSLRRGGDTEAFF
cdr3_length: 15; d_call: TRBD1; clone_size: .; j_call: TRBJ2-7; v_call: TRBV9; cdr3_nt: TGTGCCAGCAGCGTAGGGACAGGGAGAACCTACGAGCAGTACTTC; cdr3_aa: CASSVGTGRTYEQYF
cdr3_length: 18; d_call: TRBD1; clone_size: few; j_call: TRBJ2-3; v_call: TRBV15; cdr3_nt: TGTGCCACCAGCATCGGGACAGGGGGCCGATCACATACAGATACGCAGTATTTT; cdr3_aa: CATSIGTGGRSHTDTQYF
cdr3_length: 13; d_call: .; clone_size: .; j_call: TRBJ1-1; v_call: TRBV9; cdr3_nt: TGTGCCAGCAGCGTAGAAGGGCGCGATGAAGCTTTCTTT; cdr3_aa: CASSVEGRDEAFF
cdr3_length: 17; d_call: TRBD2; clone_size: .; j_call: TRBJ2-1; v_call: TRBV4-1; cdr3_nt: TGCGCCAGCAGCCAAGAATGGGGGACTAGCGGGAGAGTTGAGCAGTTCTTC; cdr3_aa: CASSQEWGTSGRVEQFF
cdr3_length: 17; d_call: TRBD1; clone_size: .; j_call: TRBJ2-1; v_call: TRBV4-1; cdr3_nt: TGCGCCAGCAGCCAGGTTCCGGGACAGGGGATCTTAAATGAGCAGTTCTTC; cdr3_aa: CASSQVPGQGILNEQFF
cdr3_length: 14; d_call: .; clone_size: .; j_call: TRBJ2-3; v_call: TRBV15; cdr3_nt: TGTGCCACCAGCAGGGACCGAGAGGCAGATACGCAGTATTTT; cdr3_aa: CATSRDREADTQYF
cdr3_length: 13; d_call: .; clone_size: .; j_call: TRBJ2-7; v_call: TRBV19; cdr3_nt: TGTGCCAGTAGCTTCGGGACGGATAGGGAGCAGTACTTC; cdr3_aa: CASSFGTDREQYF
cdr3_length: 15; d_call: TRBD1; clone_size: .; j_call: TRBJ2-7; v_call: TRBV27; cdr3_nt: TGTGCCAGCAGTTTCTTGGACAGGGCTAGTTACGAGCAGTACTTC; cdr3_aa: CASSFLDRASYEQYF
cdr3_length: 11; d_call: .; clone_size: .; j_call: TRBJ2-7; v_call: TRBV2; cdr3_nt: TGTGCCAGTACGACAGCCTACGAGCAGTACTTC; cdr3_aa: CASTTAYEQYF
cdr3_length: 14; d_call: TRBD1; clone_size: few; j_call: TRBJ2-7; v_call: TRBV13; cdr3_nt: TGTGCCAGCAGCTATCGGACAGGAAAGTACGAGCAGTACTTC; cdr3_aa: CASSYRTGKYEQYF
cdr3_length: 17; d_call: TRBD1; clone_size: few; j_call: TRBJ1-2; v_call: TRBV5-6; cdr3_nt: TGTGCCAGCACCTCCTTCCGTTACGACAGGGCCGTCTATGGCTACACCTTC; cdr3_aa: CASTSFRYDRAVYGYTF
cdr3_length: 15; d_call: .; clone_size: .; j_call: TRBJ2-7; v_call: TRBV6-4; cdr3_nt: TGTGCCAGCAGTCCTGGGGCTAGCGAAGCCTACGAGCAGTACTTC; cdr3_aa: CASSPGASEAYEQYF
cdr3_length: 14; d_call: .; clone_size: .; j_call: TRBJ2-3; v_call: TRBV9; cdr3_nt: TGTGCCAGCAGCGTAGGGCAGTTCACAGATACGCAGTATTTT; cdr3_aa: CASSVGQFTDTQYF
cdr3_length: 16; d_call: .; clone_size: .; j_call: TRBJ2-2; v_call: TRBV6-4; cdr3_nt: TGTGCCAGCAGTGACTCGATTAGCGGCCACACCGGGGAGCTGTTTTTT; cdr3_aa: CASSDSISGHTGELFF
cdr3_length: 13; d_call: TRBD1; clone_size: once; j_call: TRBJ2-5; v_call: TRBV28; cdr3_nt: TGTGCCAGCAGGATGACAGGGGGAGAGACCCAGTACTTC; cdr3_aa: CASRMTGGETQYF
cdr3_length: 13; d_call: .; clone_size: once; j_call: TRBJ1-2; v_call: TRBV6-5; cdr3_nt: TGTGCCAGCAGCGGACACCCCAACTATGGCTACACCTTC; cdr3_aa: CASSGHPNYGYTF
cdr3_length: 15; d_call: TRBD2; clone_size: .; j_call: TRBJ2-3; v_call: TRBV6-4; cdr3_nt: TGTGCCAGCAGTGAAACCCTAGCGGGAGGAGATACGCAGTATTTT; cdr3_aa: CASSETLAGGDTQYF
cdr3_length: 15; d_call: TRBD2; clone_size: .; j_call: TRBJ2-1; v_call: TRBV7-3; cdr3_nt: TGTGCCAGCAGCGAAAGCGGGGTCTCCCACAATGAGCAGTTCTTC; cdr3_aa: CASSESGVSHNEQFF
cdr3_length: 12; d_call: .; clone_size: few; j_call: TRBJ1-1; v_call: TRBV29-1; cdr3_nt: TGCAGCGTTGTTGGGGGGCCGATTGAAGCTTTCTTT; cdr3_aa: CSVVGGPIEAFF
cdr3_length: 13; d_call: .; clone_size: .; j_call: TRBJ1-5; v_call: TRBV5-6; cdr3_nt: TGTGCCAGCAGCGGCAGGTTATCCCAGCCCCAGCATTTT; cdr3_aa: CASSGRLSQPQHF